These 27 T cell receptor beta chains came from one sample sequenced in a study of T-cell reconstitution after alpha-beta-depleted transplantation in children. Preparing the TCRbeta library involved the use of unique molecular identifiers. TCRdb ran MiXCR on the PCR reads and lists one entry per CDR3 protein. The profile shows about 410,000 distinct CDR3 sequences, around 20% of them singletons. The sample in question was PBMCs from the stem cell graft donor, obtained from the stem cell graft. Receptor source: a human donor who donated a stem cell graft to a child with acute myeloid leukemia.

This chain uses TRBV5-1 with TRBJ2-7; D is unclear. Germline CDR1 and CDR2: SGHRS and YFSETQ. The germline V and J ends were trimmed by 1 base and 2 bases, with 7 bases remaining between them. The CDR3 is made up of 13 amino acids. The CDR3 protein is CASSLIGPYEQYF. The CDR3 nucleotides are TGCGCCAGCAGCTTGATAGGTCCCTACGAGCAGTACTTC.

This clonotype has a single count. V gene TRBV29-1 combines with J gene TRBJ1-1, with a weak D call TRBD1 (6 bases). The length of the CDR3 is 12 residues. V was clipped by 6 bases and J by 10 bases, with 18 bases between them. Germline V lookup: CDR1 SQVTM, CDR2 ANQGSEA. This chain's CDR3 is CSVSATDRRAFF. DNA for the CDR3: TGCAGCGTCTCCGCAACTGACAGGCGAGCTTTCTTT.

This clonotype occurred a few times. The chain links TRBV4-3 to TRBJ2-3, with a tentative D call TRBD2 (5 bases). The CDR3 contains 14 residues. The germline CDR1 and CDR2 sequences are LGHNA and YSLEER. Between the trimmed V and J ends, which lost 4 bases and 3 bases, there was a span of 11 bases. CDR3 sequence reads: CASSRGPITDTQYF. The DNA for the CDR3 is TGCGCCAGCAGCCGCGGGCCTATTACAGATACGCAGTATTTT.

CDR3 in DNA: TGTGCCAGCAGCTTAAACGGGGACGTCGGGCAGTACTTC. As protein: CASSLNGDVGQYF. V is TRBV7-9 and J is TRBJ2-7; D tentatively fits TRBD1 or TRBD2 (5 bases each). Per germline, CDR1 SEHNR and CDR2 FQNEAQ (reference sequence). V lost 2 bases to trimming and J lost 9 bases, with 14 bases between them. The CDR3 runs to 13 residues.

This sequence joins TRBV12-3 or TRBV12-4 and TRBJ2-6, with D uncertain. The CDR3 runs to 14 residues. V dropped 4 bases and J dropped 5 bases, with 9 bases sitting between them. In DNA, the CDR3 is TGTGCCAGCAGTTCGTTTGGCAGGGCCAACGTCCTGACTTTC. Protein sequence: CASSSFGRANVLTF.

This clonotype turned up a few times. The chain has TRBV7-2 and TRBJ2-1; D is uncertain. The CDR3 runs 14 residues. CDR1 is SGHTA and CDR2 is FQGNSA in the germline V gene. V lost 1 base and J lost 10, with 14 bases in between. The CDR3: CASSLDRFELEQFF. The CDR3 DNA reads TGTGCCAGCAGCTTAGATAGGTTTGAACTGGAGCAGTTCTTC.

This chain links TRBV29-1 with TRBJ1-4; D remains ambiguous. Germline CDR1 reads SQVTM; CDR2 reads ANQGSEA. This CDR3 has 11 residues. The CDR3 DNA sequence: TGCAGTATAGCAACTAATGAAAAACTGTTTTTT. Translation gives CSIATNEKLFF.

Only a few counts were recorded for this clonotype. The DNA for the CDR3 is TGTGCCAGCAAACTGACAGCGAAACATGAGCAGTTCTTC. This codes for CASKLTAKHEQFF. This chain connects TRBV12-3 or TRBV12-4 to TRBJ2-1, with D possibly TRBD1 on 5 matching bases. The CDR3 contains 13 residues. V lost 7 bases, J lost 8 bases, and 15 bases lay in between.

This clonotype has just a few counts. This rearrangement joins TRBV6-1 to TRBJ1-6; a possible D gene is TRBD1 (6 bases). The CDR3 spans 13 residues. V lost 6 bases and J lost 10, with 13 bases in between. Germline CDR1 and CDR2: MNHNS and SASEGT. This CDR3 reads CASRWTATSPLHF. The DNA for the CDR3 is TGTGCCAGCAGATGGACAGCTACATCACCCCTCCACTTT.

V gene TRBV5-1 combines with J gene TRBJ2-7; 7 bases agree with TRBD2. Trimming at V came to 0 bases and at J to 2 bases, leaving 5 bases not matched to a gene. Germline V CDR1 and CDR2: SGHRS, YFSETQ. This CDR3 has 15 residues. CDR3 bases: TGCGCCAGCAGCTTGGCCGAAGCGGGGCCCTACGAGCAGTACTTC. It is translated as CASSLAEAGPYEQYF.

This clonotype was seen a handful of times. CDR3 amino acids: CASSSPEASRDSYNEQFF. The CDR3, as DNA: TGTGCCAGCAGCTCACCTGAGGCCTCCCGGGACAGTTACAATGAGCAGTTCTTC. The V call is TRBV11-2, the J call TRBJ2-1, with TRBD1 identical over 7 bases. CDR3 length: 18 residues. Germline-derived CDR1 and CDR2 are SGHAT and FQNNGV. Germline trimming cut 4 bases from V and 4 bases from J; bases unmatched to any gene: 16.

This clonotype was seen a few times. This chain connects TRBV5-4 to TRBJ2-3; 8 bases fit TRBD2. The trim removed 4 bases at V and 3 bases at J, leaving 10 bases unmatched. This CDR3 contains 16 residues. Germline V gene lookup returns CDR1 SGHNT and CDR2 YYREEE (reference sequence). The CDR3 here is CASSLKRELGTDTQYF. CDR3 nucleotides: TGTGCCAGCAGCCTTAAGCGGGAGCTCGGTACAGATACGCAGTATTTT.

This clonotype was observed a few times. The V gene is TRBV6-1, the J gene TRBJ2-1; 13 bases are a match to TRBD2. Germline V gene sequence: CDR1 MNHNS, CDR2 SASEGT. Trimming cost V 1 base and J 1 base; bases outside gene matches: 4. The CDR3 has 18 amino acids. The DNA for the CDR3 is TGTGCCAGCAGTGAAGGGACTAGCGGGAGCTCTTCCTACAATGAGCAGTTCTTC. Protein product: CASSEGTSGSSSYNEQFF.

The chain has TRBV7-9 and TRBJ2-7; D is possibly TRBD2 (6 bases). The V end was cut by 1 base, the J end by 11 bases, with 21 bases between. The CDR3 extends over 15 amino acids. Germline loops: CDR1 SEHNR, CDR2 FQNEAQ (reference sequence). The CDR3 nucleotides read TGTGCCAGCAGCTTAGAGGAGGAGGGGTTTGTCCGGGAGTACTTC. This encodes CASSLEEEGFVREYF.

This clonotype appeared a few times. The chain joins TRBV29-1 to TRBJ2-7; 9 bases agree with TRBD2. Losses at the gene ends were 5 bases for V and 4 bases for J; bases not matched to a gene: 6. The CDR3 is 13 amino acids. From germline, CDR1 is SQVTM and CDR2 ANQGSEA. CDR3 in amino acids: CSVRGLAGYEQYF. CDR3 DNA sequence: TGCAGCGTTCGCGGGCTAGCGGGGTACGAGCAGTACTTC.

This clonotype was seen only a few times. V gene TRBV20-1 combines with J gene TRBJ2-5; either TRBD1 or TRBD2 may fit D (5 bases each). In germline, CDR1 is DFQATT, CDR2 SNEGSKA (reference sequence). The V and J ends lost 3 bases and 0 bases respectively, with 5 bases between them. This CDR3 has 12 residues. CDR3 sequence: CSARGHQETQYF. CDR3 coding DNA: TGCAGTGCTAGGGGACACCAAGAGACCCAGTACTTC.

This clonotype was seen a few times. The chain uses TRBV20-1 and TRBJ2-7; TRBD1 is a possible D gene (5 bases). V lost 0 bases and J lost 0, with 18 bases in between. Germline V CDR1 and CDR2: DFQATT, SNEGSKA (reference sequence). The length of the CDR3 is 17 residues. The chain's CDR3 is CSARDVLQAGLSYEQYF. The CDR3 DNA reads TGCAGTGCTAGAGATGTTCTCCAGGCAGGGCTCTCCTACGAGCAGTACTTC.

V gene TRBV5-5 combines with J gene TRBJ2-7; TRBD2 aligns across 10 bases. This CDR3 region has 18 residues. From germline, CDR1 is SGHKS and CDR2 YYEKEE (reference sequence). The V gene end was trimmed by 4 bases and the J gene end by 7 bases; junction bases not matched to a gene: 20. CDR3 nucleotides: TGTGCCAGCAGCACCCCAAGTGGCCTCCTAGCGGGAGTGGGGGAGCAGTACTTC. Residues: CASSTPSGLLAGVGEQYF. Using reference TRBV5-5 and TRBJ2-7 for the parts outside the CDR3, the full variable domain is DAGVTQSPTHLIKTRGQQVTLRCSPISGHKSVSWYQQVLGQGPQFIFQYYEKEERGRGNFPDRFSARQFPNYSSELNVNALLLGDSALYLCASSTPSGLLAGVGEQYFGPGTRLTVT.

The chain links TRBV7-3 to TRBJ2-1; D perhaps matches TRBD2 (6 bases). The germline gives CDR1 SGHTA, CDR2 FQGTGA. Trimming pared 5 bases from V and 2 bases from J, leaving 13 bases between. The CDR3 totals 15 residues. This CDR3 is CASSLGDSTYNEQFF. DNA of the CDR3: TGTGCCAGCAGCCTCGGGGACTCGACCTACAATGAGCAGTTCTTC.

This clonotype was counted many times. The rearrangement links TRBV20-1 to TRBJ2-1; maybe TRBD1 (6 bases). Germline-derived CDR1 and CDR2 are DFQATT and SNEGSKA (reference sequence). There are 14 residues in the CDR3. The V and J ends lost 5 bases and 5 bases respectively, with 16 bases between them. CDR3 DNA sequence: TGCAGTGCTCTCAACAGGGTTCTAAACAATGAGCAGTTCTTC. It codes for CSALNRVLNNEQFF.

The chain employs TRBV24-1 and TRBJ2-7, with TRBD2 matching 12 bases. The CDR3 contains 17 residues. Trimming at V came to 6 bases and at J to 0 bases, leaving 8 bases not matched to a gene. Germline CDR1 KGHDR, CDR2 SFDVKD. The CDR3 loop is CATSPRTSGISSYEQYF. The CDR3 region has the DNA TGTGCCACCAGTCCCCGGACTAGCGGGATAAGCTCCTACGAGCAGTACTTC.

The CDR3 nucleotides read TGTGCCACTCAGGACAGGGTTGACGAAAAACTGTTTTTT. Amino acids: CATQDRVDEKLFF. The chain combines TRBV25-1 with TRBJ1-4; 8 bases are shared with TRBD1. This CDR3 has 13 amino acids. V trimming: 10 bases; J trimming: 8 bases; junction bases outside the gene matches: 9. Per germline, CDR1 MGHDK and CDR2 SYGVNS. The full variable domain, with the rest looked up from reference TRBV25-1 and TRBJ1-4, is EADIYQTPRYLVIGTGKKITLECSQTMGHDKMYWYQQDPGMELHLIHYSYGVNSTEKGDLSSESTVSRIRTEHFPLTLESARPSHTSQYLCATQDRVDEKLFFGSGTQLSVL.

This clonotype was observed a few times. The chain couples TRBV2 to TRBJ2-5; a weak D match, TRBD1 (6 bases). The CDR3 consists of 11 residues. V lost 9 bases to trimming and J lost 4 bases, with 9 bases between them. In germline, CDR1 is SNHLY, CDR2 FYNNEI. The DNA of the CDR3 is TGTGCCAGGAAGACAGGAGAGACCCAGTACTTC. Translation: CARKTGETQYF.

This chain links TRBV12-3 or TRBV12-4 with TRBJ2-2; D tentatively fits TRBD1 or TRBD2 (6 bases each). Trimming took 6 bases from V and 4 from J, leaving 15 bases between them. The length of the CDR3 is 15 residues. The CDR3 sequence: CASSRNGGATGELFF. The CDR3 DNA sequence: TGTGCCAGCAGCCGTAACGGGGGCGCCACCGGGGAGCTGTTTTTT.

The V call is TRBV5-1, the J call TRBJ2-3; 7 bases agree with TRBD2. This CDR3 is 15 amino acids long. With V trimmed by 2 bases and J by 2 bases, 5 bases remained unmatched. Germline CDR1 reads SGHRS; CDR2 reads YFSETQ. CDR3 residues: CASSFGTTPTDTQYF. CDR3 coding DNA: TGCGCCAGCAGCTTCGGGACTACCCCCACAGATACGCAGTATTTT.

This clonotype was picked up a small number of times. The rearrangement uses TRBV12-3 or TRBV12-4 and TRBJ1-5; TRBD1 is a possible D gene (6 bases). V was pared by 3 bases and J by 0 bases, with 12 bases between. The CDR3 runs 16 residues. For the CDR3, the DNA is TGTGCCAGCAGTTTTTCTCGGGACACTAGCAATCAGCCCCAGCATTTT. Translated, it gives CASSFSRDTSNQPQHF.

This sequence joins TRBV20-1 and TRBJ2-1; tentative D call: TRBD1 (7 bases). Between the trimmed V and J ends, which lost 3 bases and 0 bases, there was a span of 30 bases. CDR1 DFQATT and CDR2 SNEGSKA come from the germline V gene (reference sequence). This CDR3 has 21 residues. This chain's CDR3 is CSARLAQTEGALFSSYNEQFF. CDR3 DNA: TGCAGTGCTAGGCTCGCCCAGACGGAGGGGGCCCTTTTTAGCTCCTACAATGAGCAGTTCTTC.